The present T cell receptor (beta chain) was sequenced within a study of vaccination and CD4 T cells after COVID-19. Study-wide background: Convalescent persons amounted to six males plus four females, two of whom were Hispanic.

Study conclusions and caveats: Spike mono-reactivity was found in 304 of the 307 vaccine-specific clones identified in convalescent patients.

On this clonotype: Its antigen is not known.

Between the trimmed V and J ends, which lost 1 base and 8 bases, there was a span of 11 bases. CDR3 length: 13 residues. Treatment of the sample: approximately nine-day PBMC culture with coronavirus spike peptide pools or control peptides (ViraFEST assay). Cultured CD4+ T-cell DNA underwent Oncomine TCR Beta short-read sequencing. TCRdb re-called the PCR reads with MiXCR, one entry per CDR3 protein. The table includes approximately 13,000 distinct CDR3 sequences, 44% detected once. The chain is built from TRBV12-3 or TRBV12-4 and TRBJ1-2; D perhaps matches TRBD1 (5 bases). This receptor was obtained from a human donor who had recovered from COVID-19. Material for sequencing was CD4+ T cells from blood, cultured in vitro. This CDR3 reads CASSLGGLVGYTF. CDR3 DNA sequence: TGTGCCAGCAGTTTAGGGGGGTTAGTCGGCTACACCTTC.